This TCR beta chain was identified in a study of T cells in Graves' hyperthyroidism and ophthalmopathy. Germline CDR1 and CDR2: DFQATT and SNEGSKA (reference sequence). CDR3 size: 15 residues. The V and J ends lost 3 bases and 6 bases, in that order; junction bases with no gene match: 6. The CDR3 regions of TCR beta were amplified from RNA transcripts. TCR CDR3 regions were first amplified by RT-PCR with HTBI primers. A single record per CDR3 protein comes from TCRdb applying MiXCR to the multiplex PCR reads. The sample lists 550,000 to 600,000 distinct CDR3 sequences, around 14% occurring once. Findings and caveats of the study: A model built on 13 V-J features separated ophthalmopathy from stable hyperthyroidism. Researchers found most expanded thyroid clonotypes above 0.001 in blood as well. Ophthalmopathy was model-predicted a median about six months pre-onset.

At least ten counts were recorded for this clonotype. The antigen is not known. The source is a woman aged 18-29 years with Graves' ophthalmopathy. The chain has TRBV20-1 and TRBJ2-1; the match to TRBD2 covers 12 bases. The sample comprised blood. The CDR3 region has the DNA TGCAGTGCTAGTTTTCCGACTAGCGGGAGCAATGAGCAGTTCTTC. This encodes CSASFPTSGSNEQFF.